These 30 T cell receptor beta chains were sequenced from one sample in a study of cytomegalovirus exposure and HLA in healthy donors (dated by TCRdb to between 2016 and 2019). Receptors were amplified or captured by the immunoSEQ multiplex PCR assay. For the multiplex PCR, a mixture combining 60 forward primers for TCR Vbeta segments and 13 reverse primers for TCR Jbeta segments was used. The clones in this table, taken by TCRdb from immuneACCESS, are in-frame only. Not every clone is retained; where verified, under half of the shortfall comes from an unresolved V gene, and the cause of the rest is unknown. The sample table lists under 300,000 clones, roughly four fifths of them with a count of one. The top ten constitute approximately 8.4% of the sample. The sample was PBMCs. These receptors all come from a woman in her sixties or seventies in good health and CMV-seropositive.

This clone came up once. This rearrangement joins TRBV4-1 to TRBJ1-6; D is uncertain. V was trimmed by 0 bases and J by 0 bases, leaving 6 bases between them. Germline V CDR1 and CDR2: MGHRA, YSYEKL. CDR3 length: 16 residues. This CDR3 reads CASSQDSSSYNSPLHF. The CDR3 bases are TGCGCCAGCAGCCAAGATTCTAGCTCCTATAATTCACCCCTCCACTTT.

The genes are TRBV30 and TRBJ1-1, with D uncertain. The V end was cut by 3 bases, the J end by 11 bases, with 19 bases between. The CDR3 loop spans 13 amino acids. From germline, CDR1 is GTSNPN and CDR2 SVGIG (reference sequence). This CDR3 reads CAWSLDRSARAFF. The CDR3 DNA reads as TGTGCCTGGAGCCTTGACCGCTCAGCGAGGGCTTTCTTT.

This chain uses TRBV18 with TRBJ1-4; D remains unclear. Germline V gene data show CDR1 as KGHSH and CDR2 as LQKENI. V was cut by 2 bases and J by 14 bases, with 15 bases left in between. The CDR3 runs to 13 residues. CDR3 coding DNA: TGTGCCAGCTCACCAGGTTTAGACGGAGGGCTGTTTTTT. Residues: CASSPGLDGGLFF.

V and J are TRBV9 and TRBJ2-1; TRBD2 agrees at 9 bases. The germline CDR1 and CDR2 sequences are SGDLS and YYNGEE. This CDR3 contains 15 residues. Trimming took 2 bases from V and 5 from J; bases not matched to a gene: 5. Written as DNA, the CDR3 is TGTGCCAGCAGCGTCTCCGGGACTAGCAACAATGAGCAGTTCTTC. Its protein is CASSVSGTSNNEQFF.

J is TRBJ2-3 and V is TRBV4-1; 11 bases line up with TRBD2. From germline, CDR1 is MGHRA and CDR2 YSYEKL. The ends lost 1 base at V and 2 bases at J; junction bases unmatched: 2. This CDR3 is built from 16 residues. CDR3 DNA: TGCGCCAGCAGCCAAGGACTAGCGGGGATCACAGATACGCAGTATTTT. This encodes CASSQGLAGITDTQYF.

This clone was found once. The V call is TRBV25-1, the J call TRBJ2-1; D gene uncertain. This CDR3 is 15 amino acids long. Germline lookup yields CDR1 MGHDK and CDR2 SYGVNS. Trimming cost V 2 bases and J 4 bases, with 12 bases left between them. CDR3 sequence reads: CASSEGGLLYNEQFF. CDR3 nucleotides: TGTGCCAGCAGTGAAGGCGGATTATTATACAATGAGCAGTTCTTC.

This chain links TRBV7-2 with TRBJ2-6; a weak D match, TRBD1 (5 bases). The V and J ends lost 5 bases and 2 bases respectively, with 10 bases between them. This CDR3 spans 15 amino acids. The V gene's germline CDR1 is SGHTA and CDR2 FQGNSA. The CDR3 nucleotides are TGTGCCAGCAGCCTATCAGGGCCTGGGGCCAACGTCCTGACTTTC. This translates into CASSLSGPGANVLTF. The complete variable domain, with remaining parts taken from reference TRBV7-2 and TRBJ2-6, reads GAGVSQSPSNKVTEKGKDVELRCDPISGHTALYWYRQSLGQGLEFLIYFQGNSAPDKSGLPSDRFSAERTGGSVSTLTIQRTQQEDSAVYLCASSLSGPGANVLTFGAGSRLTVL.

CDR3 DNA: TGTGCCTGGAGTGTACGGAGGGACCCTGAAGCTTTCTTT. It specifies CAWSVRRDPEAFF. V gene TRBV30 combines with J gene TRBJ1-1; a weak D match, TRBD1 (5 bases). Per the germline V gene, CDR1 is GTSNPN and CDR2 is SVGIG (reference sequence). Trimming left V 0 bases short and J 6 bases short, with 11 bases between. The CDR3 runs 13 residues.

V and J are TRBV14 and TRBJ2-3, with D tentatively TRBD2 (5 bases). The CDR3 length is 14 residues. The V end was cut by 8 bases, the J end by 1 base, with 13 bases between. The germline CDR1 and CDR2 sequences are SGHDN and FVKESK. Here the CDR3 DNA reads TGTGCCAGCGCCCGGGGAAGGGGCACAGATACGCAGTATTTT. It translates to CASARGRGTDTQYF.

This clone was seen once. The chain joins TRBV5-1 to TRBJ2-5, with D maybe TRBD2 (5 bases). The CDR3 is made up of 17 amino acids. Germline V lookup: CDR1 SGHRS, CDR2 YFSETQ. The V gene lost 0 bases and the J gene lost 4 bases, with 19 bases spanning the gap. In nucleotides, the CDR3 is TGCGCCAGCAGCTTGGTTGGGAACTTAGGGAGCCCAGAGACCCAGTACTTC. It translates to CASSLVGNLGSPETQYF. Variable domain in full (rest from reference TRBV5-1 and TRBJ2-5): KAGVTQTPRYLIKTRGQQVTLSCSPISGHRSVSWYQQTPGQGLQFLFEYFSETQRNKGNFPGRFSGRQFSNSRSEMNVSTLELGDSALYLCASSLVGNLGSPETQYFGPGTRLLVL.

This clone has more than one count but fewer than ten. At one end, the junction sequence differs from germline, possibly due to a read error. The CDR3 region has the DNA TGTGCTAGCAGCCCCTCGGCAGCGTCCTACGAGCAGTACTTC. It yields the protein CASSPSAASYEQYF. This chain links TRBV7-7 with TRBJ2-7; D unclear. Germline V gene lookup returns CDR1 SSHAT and CDR2 FNYEAQ (reference sequence). This CDR3 is built from 14 residues. Full variable domain (rest looked up from reference TRBV7-7 and TRBJ2-7): GAGVSQSPRYKVTKRGQDVTLRCDPISSHATLYWYQQALGQGPEFLTYFNYEAQPDKSGLPSDRFSAERPEGSISTLTIQRTEQRDSAMYRCASSPSAASYEQYFGPGTRLTVT.

J is TRBJ2-5 and V is TRBV5-1; maybe TRBD2 (6 bases). In germline, CDR1 is SGHRS, CDR2 YFSETQ. This CDR3 is built from 14 residues. V lost 2 bases and J 4 bases, leaving 12 bases between the germline ends. CDR3 sequence reads: CASSFLDGGETQYF. The CDR3 DNA reads as TGCGCCAGCAGCTTCCTGGACGGGGGAGAGACCCAGTACTTC.

In its sample, this clone was seen once. CDR3 DNA: TGTGCCAGCAGCATATCTAGCGCGGCTGAAGCTTTCTTT. It yields the protein CASSISSAAEAFF. The chain employs TRBV7-9 and TRBJ1-1; unclear D gene. There are 13 residues in the CDR3. Germline values: CDR1 SEHNR, CDR2 FQNEAQ (reference sequence). V lost 5 bases, J lost 6 bases, and 13 bases lay in between.

The chain uses TRBV29-1 and TRBJ2-1; 9 bases fit TRBD2. Per germline, CDR1 SQVTM and CDR2 ANQGSEA. The junction had 4 bases not matched to a gene; V was cut back by 5 bases and J by 2 bases. The CDR3 has 14 amino acids. CDR3 in DNA: TGCAGCGTTCAAGGCGGGAGGGCCTACAATGAGCAGTTCTTC. It translates to CSVQGGRAYNEQFF.

This chain's CDR3 is CASSQGQDTKGSEAFF. DNA for the CDR3: TGCGCCAGCAGCCAAGGACAGGACACGAAGGGGTCGGAAGCTTTCTTT. This rearrangement joins TRBV10-2 to TRBJ1-1; 7 bases map to TRBD1. The CDR3 is made up of 16 amino acids. The V gene end was trimmed by 6 bases and the J gene end by 8 bases; junction bases not matched to a gene: 18. The V gene's germline CDR1 is WSHSY and CDR2 SAAADI.

The chain combines TRBV28 with TRBJ2-7, with 8 bases matching TRBD1. The germline gives CDR1 MDHEN, CDR2 SYDVKM. V was pared by 5 bases and J by 9 bases, with 18 bases of the junction left unmatched. The CDR3 sequence is 16 residues long. CDR3 residues: CASSPMGQDGAWGQYF. In DNA, the CDR3 is TGTGCCAGCAGTCCAATGGGACAGGATGGAGCCTGGGGGCAGTACTTC.

J is TRBJ2-7 and V is TRBV7-6, with a possible D match to TRBD1 (5 bases). CDR1 is SGHVS and CDR2 is FNYEAQ in the germline V gene. V lost 3 bases to trimming and J lost 1 base, with 10 bases between them. The CDR3 is 14 residues long. This CDR3 is CASSFNQGSYEQYF. CDR3 bases: TGTGCCAGCAGCTTCAATCAGGGTTCCTACGAGCAGTACTTC.

V and J are TRBV10-3 and TRBJ2-1; 10 bases line up with TRBD2. The CDR3 has 15 residues. The ends lost 3 bases at V and 8 bases at J; junction bases unmatched: 7. The V gene's germline CDR1 is ENHRY and CDR2 SYGVKD. CDR3 nucleotides: TGTGCCATCAGTGAAACAGCGGGAGGGCCACATGAGCAGTTCTTC. This gives the protein CAISETAGGPHEQFF.

The chain has TRBV29-1 and TRBJ1-2, with D uncertain. The CDR3 totals 13 residues. CDR1 is SQVTM and CDR2 is ANQGSEA in the germline V gene. V was pared by 1 base and J by 4 bases, with 10 bases between. The CDR3 DNA reads as TGCAGCGTTGAAGGTAGGAACAGCTATGGCTACACCTTC. It translates to CSVEGRNSYGYTF.

This clone turned up a few times. This chain uses TRBV6-1 with TRBJ2-1; D is unresolved. In germline, CDR1 is MNHNS, CDR2 SASEGT. Trimming took 6 bases from V and 0 from J, leaving 6 bases between them. The CDR3 is 13 residues long. The CDR3, as DNA: TGTGCCAGCAGGAGGAGCTCCTACAATGAGCAGTTCTTC. Translation: CASRRSSYNEQFF.

The chain carries TRBV5-1 and TRBJ1-3; 9 bases are shared with TRBD1. The V gene's germline CDR1 is SGHRS and CDR2 YFSETQ. This CDR3 comprises 15 residues. The ends lost 5 bases at V and 1 base at J; junction bases unmatched: 4. CDR3 coding DNA: TGCGCCAGCAGTCAACAGGGGGCTTCTGGAAACACCATATATTTT. Its protein is CASSQQGASGNTIYF.

V usage is TRBV7-6 and J usage is TRBJ2-3, with D perhaps matching TRBD2 (5 bases). Germline loops: CDR1 SGHVS, CDR2 FNYEAQ. Trimming shortened V by 5 bases and J by 1 base, and 16 bases separated the two germline ends. CDR3 length: 16 residues. The DNA for the CDR3 is TGTGCCAGCAGCCCTGGGCCCGGCGGGCGCACAGATACGCAGTATTTT. This codes for CASSPGPGGRTDTQYF.

The rearrangement uses TRBV6-5 and TRBJ2-1; D might be TRBD1 (7 bases). This CDR3 is 15 amino acids long. Germline V gene sequence: CDR1 MNHEY, CDR2 SVGAGI. Trimming stripped 5 bases from V and 9 bases from J, with 20 bases between. The CDR3 DNA follows: TGTGCCAGCAGTCTTAGACAGGGTACCGGGGGTGAGCAGTTCTTC. Its translation is CASSLRQGTGGEQFF.

The V call is TRBV5-6, the J call TRBJ2-7; tentatively, D is TRBD1 (6 bases). Trimming left V 1 base short and J 6 bases short, with 20 bases between. Germline CDR1 and CDR2: SGHDT and YYEEEE. This CDR3 comprises 16 residues. CDR3 nucleotide sequence: TGTGCCAGCAGCTTGAATTCAGGACAGACAAGGCGCGAGCAGTACTTC. Protein: CASSLNSGQTRREQYF.

The chain has TRBV28 and TRBJ2-1; TRBD2 matches 14 bases. Trimming cost V 5 bases and J 12 bases; bases outside gene matches: 9. This CDR3 has 15 amino acids. Germline-derived CDR1 and CDR2 are MDHEN and SYDVKM. The CDR3 DNA reads TGTGCCAGCAGTAAAACGGGACTAGCGGGAGCGGGGCAGTTCTTC. It specifies CASSKTGLAGAGQFF. Variable domain in full (rest from reference TRBV28 and TRBJ2-1): DVKVTQSSRYLVKRTGEKVFLECVQDMDHENMFWYRQDPGLGLRLIYFSYDVKMKEKGDIPEGYSVSREKKERFSLILESASTNQTSMYLCASSKTGLAGAGQFFGPGTRLTVL.

The V and J genes are TRBV27 and TRBJ2-5; TRBD2 might be the D (5 bases). The J call is doubtful: the DNA matches TRBJ2-7 better. Germline values: CDR1 MNHEY, CDR2 SMNVEV (reference sequence). The CDR3 spans 13 residues. The CDR3 protein is CASSPGLRREQYF. The CDR3 DNA follows: TGTGCCAGCAGTCCCGGACTTCGCCGCGAGCAGTACTTC.

The chain recombines TRBV28 with TRBJ1-2, with TRBD1 matching 8 bases. V dropped 5 bases and J dropped 7; count of bases not matched to a gene: 18. CDR3 size: 17 residues. The germline CDR1 and CDR2 sequences are MDHEN and SYDVKM. The CDR3 DNA follows: TGTGCCAGCAGTGAGGGGATCAACAGGGGGAGGAGTGGTGGCTACACCTTC. This gives the protein CASSEGINRGRSGGYTF.

This chain links TRBV7-9 with TRBJ2-1; tentative D call: TRBD2 (5 bases). CDR3 length: 14 amino acids. V gave up 0 bases and J gave up 4 bases, with 7 bases separating them. In germline, CDR1 is SEHNR, CDR2 FQNEAQ (reference sequence). The CDR3 DNA sequence: TGTGCCAGCAGCTTAGCGGGAGCATACAATGAGCAGTTCTTC. Amino acids: CASSLAGAYNEQFF.

This clone was seen more than once but under ten times. This chain connects TRBV5-6 to TRBJ2-6; D is possibly TRBD1 (6 bases). V lost 10 bases and J 2 bases, leaving 10 bases between the germline ends. CDR1 and CDR2 from the germline V gene are SGHDT and YYEEEE. The length of the CDR3 is 13 residues. The CDR3 region has the DNA TGTGCCCACAGGGTCCCTGGGGCCAACGTCCTGACTTTC. It encodes CAHRVPGANVLTF.

This CDR3 is CASSLLSGQGEQYF. CDR3 nucleotides: TGTGCCAGCAGCCTTTTGTCAGGGCAAGGGGAGCAGTACTTC. V usage is TRBV14 and J usage is TRBJ2-7; D may be TRBD1 (5 bases). Trimming took off 4 bases at V and 7 bases at J, with 17 bases between the two ends. CDR3 size: 14 residues. CDR1 is SGHDN, CDR2 FVKESK, per germline.